Detailed here is one TCR beta chain. Its cognate antigen is unknown. The CDR3 spans 11 residues. CDR1 and CDR2 (germline): MNHEY, SVGAGI. The V end was cut by 10 bases, the J end by 3 bases, with 9 bases between. The data belong to a study of T cell responses to AZD1222 COVID-19 vaccine. The overall study: Pooled in the analysis were second doses at about 4 or about 12 weeks.

Study conclusions and caveats: Elevations in Spike-specific TCR breadth and depth followed administration of two AZD1222 doses. Baseline serostatus was positive in only six or seven AZD1222 recipients.

TCRdb's table, derived via immunoSEQ multiplex PCR, lists solely in-frame clones and lacks some. The sample comprises approximately 60,000 clones, roughly three quarters of which are singletons, and about an eighth rests with the top ten. Sequences were derived from peripheral blood, sampled on day 0 of AZD1222 vaccination. This sequence was found in an adult in good health. The chain uses TRBV6-5 and TRBJ1-2, with D uncertain. In DNA, the CDR3 is TGTGCCACCAAATATGACTATGGCTACACCTTC. Residues: CATKYDYGYTF.